Shown below are 31 T cell receptor beta chains from a single sample sequenced in a study of immune evolution from preneoplasia to lung adenocarcinoma. The assay was immunoSEQ multiplex PCR, and TCRdb's table has in-frame clones only and misses some. Of around 39,000 clones detected, about 74% appear once; the ten largest clones hold about 6%. Source material: FFPE invasive lung adenocarcinoma tissue. Receptor source: a person between 55 and 69 years old with lung adenocarcinoma.

The genes are TRBV28 and TRBJ1-1; D perhaps matches TRBD1 (6 bases). V gave up 9 bases and J gave up 1 base, with 12 bases separating them. CDR3 length: 13 residues. In germline, CDR1 is MDHEN, CDR2 SYDVKM. The DNA of the CDR3 is TGTGCCAGTAAAATAGGGGGGAACACTGAAGCTTTCTTT. Translating it yields CASKIGGNTEAFF.

The V and J genes are TRBV5-1 and TRBJ2-7, with TRBD2 identical over 7 bases. The junction had 8 bases not matched to a gene; V was cut back by 5 bases and J by 0 bases. In germline, CDR1 is SGHRS, CDR2 YFSETQ. The CDR3 has 15 amino acids. In DNA, the CDR3 is TGCGCCAGCAGTGCTAGCGGTTTGAGCTCCTACGAGCAGTACTTC. This codes for CASSASGLSSYEQYF.

This sequence joins TRBV9 and TRBJ1-2; 7 bases align to TRBD1. J was trimmed by 6 bases and V by 0 bases; bases with no gene match: 8. The CDR3 is 15 amino acids. Germline V CDR1 and CDR2: SGDLS, YYNGEE. The CDR3 region is CASSVDQSRGNGYTF. The CDR3 DNA sequence: TGTGCCAGCAGCGTAGATCAGTCCAGGGGGAATGGCTACACCTTC.

By sample fraction, this clone is medium-sized (0.01 to 0.1%). The chain uses TRBV29-1 and TRBJ2-4; D is ambiguous. CDR1 is SQVTM, CDR2 ANQGSEA, per germline. Trimming took off 1 base at V and 7 bases at J, with 8 bases between the two ends. The CDR3 consists of 12 residues. DNA for the CDR3: TGCAGCGTTGAAGGTCTGGGGAACATTCAGTACTTC. As protein: CSVEGLGNIQYF.

CDR3 DNA sequence: TGTGCCAGCAGCGTAGAGGGTTCAGATACGCAGTATTTT. Amino acids: CASSVEGSDTQYF. The chain is built from TRBV9 and TRBJ2-3; D unclear. There are 13 residues in the CDR3. V lost 0 bases and J lost 4, with 6 bases in between. CDR1 is SGDLS and CDR2 is YYNGEE in the germline V gene.

This chain joins TRBV30 and TRBJ1-1, with 10 bases matching TRBD1. This CDR3 spans 13 amino acids. V gave up 2 bases and J gave up 5 bases; unmatched junction bases: 2. Germline loops: CDR1 GTSNPN, CDR2 SVGIG (reference sequence). Here the CDR3 reads CAWSQDRGTEAFF. CDR3 coding DNA: TGTGCCTGGAGTCAGGACAGGGGGACTGAAGCTTTCTTT.

The CDR3 loop is CASSGQTEEKYF. CDR3 nucleotide sequence: TGTGCCAGCAGCGGACAGACCGAAGAGAAGTATTTT. The rearrangement links TRBV2 to TRBJ2-3; maybe TRBD1 (6 bases). Germline values: CDR1 SNHLY, CDR2 FYNNEI. This CDR3 contains 12 residues. Trimming removed 6 bases from V and 13 bases from J, with 17 bases in between.

V is TRBV25-1 and J is TRBJ2-6; TRBD2 is a possible D gene (7 bases). This CDR3 contains 16 residues. The germline gives CDR1 MGHDK, CDR2 SYGVNS. V lost 8 bases and J 4 bases, leaving 18 bases between the germline ends. As DNA, the CDR3 is TGTGCCAGCGGGACGTTGGGGGGGCAAGGGGCCAACGTCCTGACTTTC. This sequence encodes CASGTLGGQGANVLTF.

The gene calls are TRBV4-1 and TRBJ2-1; 7 positions agree with TRBD1. J gave up 3 bases and V 0 bases, and 8 bases lay outside the gene matches. From germline, CDR1 is MGHRA and CDR2 YSYEKL. The CDR3 runs 17 residues. Here the CDR3 reads CASSQDIGTADYNEQFF. CDR3 sequence (DNA): TGCGCCAGCAGCCAAGATATCGGGACAGCCGACTACAATGAGCAGTTCTTC.

V and J are TRBV11-3 and TRBJ2-1, with TRBD1 identical over 9 bases. Trimming cost V 4 bases and J 1 base; bases outside gene matches: 8. The CDR3 has 17 amino acids. The germline gives CDR1 SGHNT, CDR2 YENEEA. The CDR3 region is CASSSIIDRGSYNEQFF. In DNA, the CDR3 is TGTGCCAGCAGCTCCATCATTGACAGGGGGTCCTACAATGAGCAGTTCTTC.

The CDR3 DNA sequence: TGTGCCAGCAGTAGGAACGGGATTGATACGCAGTATTTT. It codes for CASSRNGIDTQYF. The rearrangement uses TRBV6-4 and TRBJ2-3, with D possibly matching TRBD2 (5 bases). There are 13 residues in the CDR3. Trimming cost V 5 bases and J 6 bases, with 12 bases left between them. Germline V gene lookup returns CDR1 MRHNA and CDR2 SNTAGT.

The V and J genes are TRBV7-3 and TRBJ2-2; D might be TRBD2 (5 bases). The germline gives CDR1 SGHTA, CDR2 FQGTGA. This CDR3 comprises 16 residues. Trimming removed 6 bases at V and 5 bases at J, with 19 bases between. Here the CDR3 DNA reads TGTGCCAGCAGTTTGTTATCGGCGGGTGCTACCGGGGAGCTGTTTTTT. Its protein product is CASSLLSAGATGELFF.

V is TRBV27 and J is TRBJ2-1; a weak D match, TRBD2 (6 bases). The CDR3 is made up of 14 amino acids. V was trimmed by 6 bases and J by 0 bases, leaving 9 bases between them. Germline V CDR1 and CDR2: MNHEY, SMNVEV (reference sequence). The CDR3 loop reads CASRIGSSYNEQFF. The CDR3 coding sequence is TGTGCCAGCAGGATCGGGAGCTCCTACAATGAGCAGTTCTTC.

This clone was counted a few times. The chain carries TRBV29-1 and TRBJ2-7; no clear D gene. Trimming removed 6 bases at V and 0 bases at J, with 12 bases between. This CDR3 has 13 amino acids. CDR1 and CDR2 from the germline V gene are SQVTM and ANQGSEA. The CDR3 DNA is TGCAGCGTCGCTGACGGAAGCTCCTACGAGCAGTACTTC. This gives the protein CSVADGSSYEQYF.

The CDR3 loop reads CASSILWERGEAFF. The CDR3, as DNA: TGTGCCAGTAGTATATTATGGGAGCGGGGTGAAGCTTTCTTT. The chain recombines TRBV19 with TRBJ1-1, with D unresolved. V was pared by 2 bases and J by 7 bases, with 14 bases between. CDR3 length: 14 residues. The V gene's germline CDR1 is LNHDA and CDR2 SQIVND (reference sequence).

The sample holds a few counts of this clone. This sample also contains other DNA sequences that code for the same CDR3. The V gene is TRBV4-1, the J gene TRBJ2-1; D uncertain. Trimming left V 0 bases short and J 5 bases short, with 5 bases between. This CDR3 region has 13 residues. Germline CDR1 and CDR2: MGHRA and YSYEKL. CDR3 DNA sequence: TGCGCCAGCAGCCAAGACTACCACAATGAGCAGTTCTTC. Protein product: CASSQDYHNEQFF.

This chain uses TRBV5-1 with TRBJ2-5, with TRBD1 as a possible D gene (5 bases). The germline V gene encodes CDR1 SGHRS and CDR2 YFSETQ. Trimming shortened V by 1 base and J by 5 bases, and 9 bases separated the two germline ends. The CDR3 runs to 13 residues. DNA for the CDR3: TGCGCCAGCAGCTTGACTGGGGCGGAGACCCAGTACTTC. It encodes CASSLTGAETQYF.

The chain carries TRBV10-2 and TRBJ1-2; a possible D gene is TRBD1 (6 bases). The CDR3 runs to 14 residues. Germline-derived CDR1 and CDR2 are WSHSY and SAAADI. The V and J ends lost 2 bases and 3 bases respectively, with 10 bases between them. This chain's CDR3 is CASSETGLDYGYTF. DNA of the CDR3: TGCGCCAGCAGTGAGACAGGGTTGGACTATGGCTACACCTTC.

This clone was recorded only once. The chain is built from TRBV9 and TRBJ2-1; 8 bases fit TRBD2. The germline V gene has CDR1 SGDLS and CDR2 YYNGEE. The CDR3 runs 13 residues. The V segment lost 4 bases and the J segment 9 bases; nucleotides outside the gene matches: 6. CDR3 bases: TGTGCCAGCAGCCTCGGACTAGCAGGTGAGCAGTTCTTC. Protein sequence: CASSLGLAGEQFF.

V usage is TRBV28 and J usage is TRBJ2-7; D possibly matches TRBD1 or TRBD2 (5 bases each). Trimming cost V 5 bases and J 7 bases, with 24 bases left between them. This CDR3 is built from 16 residues. Germline lookup yields CDR1 MDHEN and CDR2 SYDVKM. The CDR3 region is CASSPHGGGGAQEQYF. CDR3 sequence (DNA): TGTGCCAGCAGTCCCCACGGTGGGGGTGGGGCCCAAGAGCAGTACTTC.

The gene calls are TRBV9 and TRBJ2-7; 9 nucleotides match TRBD1. J gave up 6 bases and V 4 bases, and 11 bases lay outside the gene matches. The CDR3 length is 15 residues. Germline V gives CDR1 SGDLS, CDR2 YYNGEE. The chain's CDR3 is CASSSSPGTGSEQYF. The CDR3 DNA sequence: TGTGCCAGCAGCTCGAGTCCCGGGACAGGGTCCGAGCAGTACTTC.

The DNA of the CDR3 is TGTGCCAGCAGCCAAGAGGTCCCGGTCGCGGGATCCTACAATGAGCAGTTCTTC. Amino acids: CASSQEVPVAGSYNEQFF. The chain joins TRBV4-2 to TRBJ2-1; TRBD2 might be the D (6 bases). CDR1 and CDR2 from the germline V gene are LGHNA and YNFKEQ. This CDR3 has 18 amino acids. V lost 0 bases, J lost 1 base, and 16 bases lay in between.

This chain joins TRBV9 and TRBJ2-7; TRBD1 or TRBD2 may be the D gene (6 bases each). CDR1 is SGDLS and CDR2 is YYNGEE in the germline V gene. The CDR3 has 15 amino acids. Trimming took off 0 bases at V and 3 bases at J, with 13 bases between the two ends. The CDR3 sequence is CASSVAPGAVYEQYF. DNA of the CDR3: TGTGCCAGCAGCGTAGCCCCGGGGGCCGTCTACGAGCAGTACTTC. Complete variable domain (other parts from reference TRBV9 and TRBJ2-7): DSGVTQTPKHLITATGQRVTLRCSPRSGDLSVYWYQQSLDQGLQFLIQYYNGEERAKGNILERFSAQQFPDLHSELNLSSLELGDSALYFCASSVAPGAVYEQYFGPGTRLTVT.

This chain uses TRBV6-5 with TRBJ2-7; 13 positions match TRBD2. The CDR3 runs to 13 residues. V lost 9 bases and J lost 11; bases outside the gene matches: 10. Germline CDR1 MNHEY, CDR2 SVGAGI. The chain's CDR3 is CASKTGLAGFEYF. CDR3 nucleotides: TGTGCCAGTAAGACGGGACTAGCGGGGTTTGAGTACTTC.

The rearrangement uses TRBV7-9 and TRBJ1-2, with D unresolved. Germline loops: CDR1 SEHNR, CDR2 FQNEAQ (reference sequence). The V gene lost 1 base and the J gene lost 6 bases, with 9 bases spanning the gap. The CDR3 covers 13 residues. The CDR3 is CASSLVAEHGYTF. The CDR3 nucleotides read TGTGCCAGCAGCTTAGTGGCAGAACATGGCTACACCTTC. Together with reference TRBV7-9 and TRBJ1-2, the CDR3 gives the full variable domain: DTGVSQNPRHKITKRGQNVTFRCDPISEHNRLYWYRQTLGQGPEFLTYFQNEAQLEKSRLLSDRFSAERPKGSFSTLEIQRTEQGDSAMYLCASSLVAEHGYTFGSGTRLTVV.

This sequence joins TRBV29-1 and TRBJ2-3; the D gene is possibly TRBD1 (6 bases). This CDR3 is 12 amino acids long. From germline, CDR1 is SQVTM and CDR2 ANQGSEA. Deletions cut 4 bases from V and 3 bases from J, with 8 bases between. The CDR3 nucleotides read TGCAGCGTTGGGGACATGACAGATACGCAGTATTTT. It encodes CSVGDMTDTQYF.

This clone was found once. V and J are TRBV11-3 and TRBJ1-4; no reliable D call. CDR1 and CDR2 (germline): SGHNT, YENEEA. This CDR3 spans 15 amino acids. Trimming stripped 4 bases from V and 1 base from J, with 10 bases between. The CDR3 coding sequence is TGTGCCAGCAGCTCTATCAAGGGAACTAATGAAAAACTGTTTTTT. As protein: CASSSIKGTNEKLFF.

This clone has a single count. The V and J genes are TRBV7-9 and TRBJ2-1, with TRBD1 as a possible D gene (6 bases). Trimming removed 4 bases from V and 5 bases from J, with 6 bases in between. Germline CDR1 reads SEHNR; CDR2 reads FQNEAQ (reference sequence). CDR3 length: 12 residues. CDR3 in DNA: TGTGCCAGCAGCTGGGACAACAATGAGCAGTTCTTC. Translated: CASSWDNNEQFF.

V is TRBV30 and J is TRBJ1-4, with TRBD1 as a possible D gene (6 bases). V lost 0 bases and J 6 bases, leaving 8 bases between the germline ends. CDR1 is GTSNPN, CDR2 SVGIG, per germline (reference sequence). The CDR3 is 13 amino acids. In DNA, the CDR3 is TGTGCCTGGAGTGTCGGGGGCGATGAAAAACTGTTTTTT. It translates to CAWSVGGDEKLFF.

This chain joins TRBV7-9 and TRBJ1-2; unclear D gene. This CDR3 spans 15 amino acids. The germline CDR1 and CDR2 sequences are SEHNR and FQNEAQ (reference sequence). Between the trimmed V and J ends, which lost 1 base and 2 bases, there was a span of 11 bases. CDR3 residues: CASSLGSRQNYGYTF. The DNA of the CDR3 is TGTGCCAGCAGCTTAGGTAGCAGACAAAACTATGGCTACACCTTC.

The V and J genes are TRBV5-1 and TRBJ2-3, with 7 bases aligning to TRBD2. Germline trimming cut 2 bases from V and 4 bases from J; bases unmatched to any gene: 7. Per the germline V gene, CDR1 is SGHRS and CDR2 is YFSETQ. The CDR3 runs 15 residues. This CDR3 reads CASSFKRDGSDTQYF. CDR3 DNA: TGCGCCAGCAGCTTCAAGCGGGATGGTTCAGATACGCAGTATTTT.